This entry lists 6 T cell receptor beta chains sequenced from one sample in a study of CD8+ T cells in alopecia areata. Reverse transcribed after extraction, RNA yielded cDNA as the sequencing template. TCRdb's copy holds only in-frame clones and misses some; the assay was immunoSEQ multiplex PCR. The table has about 20,000 clones, around 62% seen once; the top ten hold 3.5% to 5%. CD4+ cells obtained from five patients were subjected to sorting into CD25+CD127- cells. Sample: CD4+ Tregs sorted from blood. Source of these receptors: a human donor with alopecia areata.

The J gene is TRBJ2-1, the V gene TRBV7-2; D gene unclear. The CDR3 runs to 15 residues. CDR1 and CDR2 (germline): SGHTA, FQGNSA. Deletions cut 1 base from V and 2 bases from J, with 9 bases between. Here the CDR3 DNA reads TGTGCCAGCAGCTTAGAAGGCAGCACCTACAATGAGCAGTTCTTC. It codes for CASSLEGSTYNEQFF.

V is TRBV9 and J is TRBJ2-3; 9 nucleotides line up with TRBD2. This CDR3 has 18 residues. The V gene end was trimmed by 4 bases and the J gene end by 4 bases; junction bases not matched to a gene: 16. Germline CDR1 reads SGDLS; CDR2 reads YYNGEE. In DNA, the CDR3 is TGTGCCAGCAGCCCCCGGGGGCAGCGGGGGGCAGGCGCAGATACGCAGTATTTT. Encoded protein: CASSPRGQRGAGADTQYF.

This clone was seen once. The junction departs from germline at one end; a sequencing error may be responsible. The chain links TRBV6-6 to TRBJ2-3; D perhaps matches TRBD2 (6 bases). Germline CDR1 reads MNHNY; CDR2 reads SVGAGI (reference sequence). The CDR3 is 15 amino acids. The CDR3 DNA reads TGTACCAGCAACTTGGGACTCGGAGGCACAGATACGCAGTATTTT. Its protein product is CTSNLGLGGTDTQYF.

The chain recombines TRBV7-9 with TRBJ2-5; 9 nucleotides line up with TRBD2. The J segment lost 5 bases and the V segment lost 10 bases, leaving 17 bases of the junction unmatched. The CDR3 runs 16 residues. CDR1 SEHNR and CDR2 FQNEAQ come from the germline V gene (reference sequence). This chain's CDR3 is CATIPPRGLARETQYF. CDR3 in DNA: TGTGCCACCATCCCCCCCCGGGGACTAGCAAGGGAGACCCAGTACTTC.

The CDR3 nucleotides read TGTGCCAGCAGCTTGGCCGGGACAACTGGAAACACCATATATTTT. Its protein product is CASSLAGTTGNTIYF. The gene calls are TRBV7-2 and TRBJ1-3; perhaps TRBD1 as D (6 bases). CDR3 length: 15 amino acids. CDR1 and CDR2 (germline): SGHTA, FQGNSA. Trimming cost V 3 bases and J 2 bases, with 11 bases left between them. The variable domain in full, with the rest retrieved from reference TRBV7-2 and TRBJ1-3, is GAGVSQSPSNKVTEKGKDVELRCDPISGHTALYWYRQSLGQGLEFLIYFQGNSAPDKSGLPSDRFSAERTGGSVSTLTIQRTQQEDSAVYLCASSLAGTTGNTIYFGEGSWLTVV.

The V gene is TRBV28, the J gene TRBJ2-5; D ambiguous. CDR3 length equals 15 residues. CDR1 and CDR2 from the germline V gene are MDHEN and SYDVKM. Trimming left V 5 bases short and J 2 bases short, with 15 bases between. The CDR3 DNA sequence: TGTGCCAGCAGTCCCGCCCTAGGAACTCAAGAGACCCAGTACTTC. Its translation: CASSPALGTQETQYF.